A selection of T cell receptor beta chains follows, all from one sample in a study of cytomegalovirus exposure and HLA in healthy donors. Assay used: immunoSEQ multiplex PCR; TCRdb lists only in-frame clones, some missing. The table includes around 200,000 clones, roughly 80% detected once. The material sequenced was PBMCs. These receptors were collected from a boy aged 5-17 years in good health and CMV-seronegative. The CDR3 runs from the conserved cysteine through the conserved F or W. Each record gives: CDR3 protein, CDR3 DNA, clone size, D gene, J gene, V gene. A D gene is named only where the DNA matches it firmly. Some rows have no size entry. The others give once, few or many, or a class for an expanded clone.

CDR3aa: CASSLGARKPQHF
CDR3nt: TGTGCCAGCAGCTTGGGGGCGCGAAAGCCCCAGCATTTT
abundance: NA
d_gene: NA
j_gene: TRBJ1-5
v_gene: TRBV5-6

CDR3aa: CASSYETLRAQPQHF
CDR3nt: TGTGCCAGCAGTTACGAAACCCTCAGGGCTCAGCCCCAGCATTTT
abundance: NA
d_gene: NA
j_gene: TRBJ1-5
v_gene: TRBV6-6

CDR3aa: CASWASGGASTQYF
CDR3nt: TGTGCCAGCTGGGCTAGCGGGGGGGCCTCTACGCAGTATTTT
abundance: few
d_gene: TRBD2
j_gene: TRBJ2-3
v_gene: TRBV2

CDR3aa: CAWNLAGVREQFF
CDR3nt: TGTGCCTGGAACCTAGCGGGGGTACGTGAGCAGTTCTTC
abundance: NA
d_gene: TRBD2
j_gene: TRBJ2-1
v_gene: TRBV30

CDR3aa: CASSQDRVPSYEQYF
CDR3nt: TGTGCCAGCAGTCAGGACAGGGTCCCATCCTACGAGCAGTACTTC
abundance: NA
d_gene: TRBD1
j_gene: TRBJ2-7
v_gene: TRBV6-1

CDR3aa: CASSVPVYEQYF
CDR3nt: TGTGCCAGCAGTGTCCCGGTCTACGAGCAGTACTTC
abundance: few
d_gene: NA
j_gene: TRBJ2-7
v_gene: TRBV6-1

CDR3aa: CSVEVSGGTDTQYF
CDR3nt: TGCAGCGTTGAAGTCTCAGGTGGCACAGATACGCAGTATTTT
abundance: NA
d_gene: NA
j_gene: TRBJ2-3
v_gene: TRBV29-1

CDR3aa: CAISGRQDGFYEQYF
CDR3nt: TGTGCCATCAGTGGCCGACAGGACGGCTTCTACGAGCAGTACTTC
abundance: NA
d_gene: NA
j_gene: TRBJ2-7
v_gene: TRBV10-3

CDR3aa: CASSRDRVDTQYF
CDR3nt: TGTGCCAGTAGCCGGGACAGGGTGGATACGCAGTATTTT
abundance: NA
d_gene: TRBD1
j_gene: TRBJ2-3
v_gene: TRBV19

CDR3aa: CASSIAQGREQYF
CDR3nt: TGTGCCAGTAGTATAGCACAGGGGAGAGAGCAGTACTTC
abundance: NA
d_gene: TRBD1
j_gene: TRBJ2-7
v_gene: TRBV19

CDR3aa: CASSATAGYQPQHF
CDR3nt: TGTGCCAGCAGCGCGACAGCCGGCTATCAGCCCCAGCATTTT
abundance: NA
d_gene: NA
j_gene: TRBJ1-5
v_gene: TRBV9

CDR3aa: CASSFGRGLGNTIYF
CDR3nt: TGTGCCAGCAGTTTTGGGAGGGGCCTGGGAAACACCATATATTTT
abundance: NA
d_gene: NA
j_gene: TRBJ1-3
v_gene: TRBV28

CDR3aa: CASSFRGHDEQYF
CDR3nt: TGCGCCAGCAGCTTTAGGGGGCACGACGAGCAGTACTTC
abundance: NA
d_gene: TRBD1
j_gene: TRBJ2-7
v_gene: TRBV5-1

CDR3aa: CSVDRAGGTEAFF
CDR3nt: TGCAGCGTTGATAGGGCCGGGGGCACTGAAGCTTTCTTT
abundance: NA
d_gene: NA
j_gene: TRBJ1-1
v_gene: TRBV29-1

CDR3aa: CASSLEPPRFYEQYF
CDR3nt: TGTGCCAGCAGCTTAGAGCCCCCGCGGTTCTACGAGCAGTACTTC
abundance: few
d_gene: NA
j_gene: TRBJ2-7
v_gene: TRBV11-2

CDR3aa: CASSPGQGGLRSYNEQFF
CDR3nt: TGTGCCAGCAGCCCCGGACAGGGAGGTTTAAGGTCCTACAATGAGCAGTTCTTC
abundance: NA
d_gene: TRBD1
j_gene: TRBJ2-1
v_gene: TRBV5-4